The present T cell receptor (beta chain) was sequenced within a study of PD-1 blockade in classical Hodgkin lymphoma. Study context: Administration of nivolumab to patients was at 3 mg/kg intravenously every 2 weeks.

Sequenced by immunoSEQ multiplex PCR; TCRdb stores in-frame clones only, minus some. The sample holds about 50,000 clones, approximately 72% seen once. Notes on the study in general: Patients starting nivolumab less than 1 year after ASCT had lower diversity and were excluded from later analyses. Compared with baseline, CD4+ but not CD8+ TCR diversity had risen significantly by C4D1.

The table lists this clone with a count of one. Its cognate antigen is unknown. The time point was: cycle 4 day 1 (C4D1), after less than 7 weeks of nivolumab. In every patient, relapse followed autologous stem cell transplantation, while exposure to brentuximab vedotin differed. The TCR sequence derives from a human donor with classical Hodgkin lymphoma. The material sequenced was peripheral blood mononuclear cells (PBMCs), taken before the fourth cycle of nivolumab.

Here the CDR3 reads CASSLRTDIIEKLFF. CDR3 sequence (DNA): TGTGCCAGCAGCCTCCGGACGGATATAATTGAAAAACTGTTTTTT. The J gene is TRBJ1-4, the V gene TRBV11-2, with D hard to call. The V gene's germline CDR1 is SGHAT and CDR2 FQNNGV. The germline V and J ends were trimmed by 5 bases and 7 bases, with 17 bases remaining between them. The CDR3 consists of 15 residues.